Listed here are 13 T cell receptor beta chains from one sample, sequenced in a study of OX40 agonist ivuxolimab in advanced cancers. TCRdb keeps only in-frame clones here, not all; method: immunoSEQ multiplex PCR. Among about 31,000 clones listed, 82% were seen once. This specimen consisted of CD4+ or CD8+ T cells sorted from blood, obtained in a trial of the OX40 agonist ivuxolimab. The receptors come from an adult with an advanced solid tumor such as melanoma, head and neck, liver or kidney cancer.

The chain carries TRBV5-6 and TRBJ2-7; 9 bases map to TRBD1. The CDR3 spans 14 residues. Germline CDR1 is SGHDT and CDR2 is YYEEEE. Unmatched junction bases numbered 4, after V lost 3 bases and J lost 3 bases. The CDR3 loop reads CASSWGQGGYEQYF. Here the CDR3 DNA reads TGTGCCAGCAGCTGGGGACAGGGAGGCTACGAGCAGTACTTC.

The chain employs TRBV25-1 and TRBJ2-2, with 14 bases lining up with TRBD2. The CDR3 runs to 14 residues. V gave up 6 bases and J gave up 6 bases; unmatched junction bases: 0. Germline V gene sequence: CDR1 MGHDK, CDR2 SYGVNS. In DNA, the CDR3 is TGTGCCAGCAGGACTAGCGGGAGGGCCGGGGAGCTGTTTTTT. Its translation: CASRTSGRAGELFF.

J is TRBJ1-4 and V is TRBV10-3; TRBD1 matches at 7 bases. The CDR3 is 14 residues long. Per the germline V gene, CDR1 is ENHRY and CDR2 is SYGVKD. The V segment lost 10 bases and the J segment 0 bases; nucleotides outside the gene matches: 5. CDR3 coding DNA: TGTGCCACGAAAACAGGGGCAACTAATGAAAAACTGTTTTTT. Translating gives CATKTGATNEKLFF.

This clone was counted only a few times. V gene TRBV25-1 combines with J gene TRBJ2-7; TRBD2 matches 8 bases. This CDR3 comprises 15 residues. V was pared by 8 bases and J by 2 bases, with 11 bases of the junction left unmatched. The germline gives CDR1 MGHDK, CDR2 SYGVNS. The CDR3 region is CASQNSGKPPYEQYF. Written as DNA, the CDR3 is TGTGCCAGCCAAAATAGCGGGAAACCCCCCTACGAGCAGTACTTC.

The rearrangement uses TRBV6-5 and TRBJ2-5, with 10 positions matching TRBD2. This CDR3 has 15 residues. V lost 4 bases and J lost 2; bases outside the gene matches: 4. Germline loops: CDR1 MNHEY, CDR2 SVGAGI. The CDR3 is CASSWTSGLQETQYF. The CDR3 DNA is TGTGCCAGCAGTTGGACTAGCGGATTACAAGAGACCCAGTACTTC.

The CDR3: CASSQGMVRGVPNYEQYF. The DNA for the CDR3 is TGTGCCAGCAGCCAAGGGATGGTTAGGGGGGTACCAAACTACGAGCAGTACTTC. The V call is TRBV14, the J call TRBJ2-7; D possibly matches TRBD1 or TRBD2 (6 bases each). Deletions cut 1 base from V and 3 bases from J, with 22 bases between. Germline-derived CDR1 and CDR2 are SGHDN and FVKESK. The CDR3 contains 18 residues.

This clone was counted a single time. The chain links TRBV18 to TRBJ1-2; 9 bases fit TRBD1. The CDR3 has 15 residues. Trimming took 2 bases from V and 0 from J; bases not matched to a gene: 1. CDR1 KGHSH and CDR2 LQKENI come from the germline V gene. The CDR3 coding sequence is TGTGCCAGCTCACCAGGACAGGGGCCTAACTATGGCTACACCTTC. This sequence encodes CASSPGQGPNYGYTF.

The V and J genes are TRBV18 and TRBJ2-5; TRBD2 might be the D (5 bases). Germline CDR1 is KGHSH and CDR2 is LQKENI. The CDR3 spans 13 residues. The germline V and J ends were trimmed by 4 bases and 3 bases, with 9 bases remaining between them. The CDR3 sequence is CASSLREKETQYF. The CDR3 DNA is TGTGCCAGCTCACTCCGGGAAAAAGAGACCCAGTACTTC.

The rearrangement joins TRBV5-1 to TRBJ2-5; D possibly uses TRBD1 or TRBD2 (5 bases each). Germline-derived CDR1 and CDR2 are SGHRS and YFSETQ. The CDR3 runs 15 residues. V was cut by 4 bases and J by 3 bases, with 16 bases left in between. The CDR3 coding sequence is TGCGCCAGCAGCGACCCCGGGACGGCCAAAGAGACCCAGTACTTC. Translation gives CASSDPGTAKETQYF.

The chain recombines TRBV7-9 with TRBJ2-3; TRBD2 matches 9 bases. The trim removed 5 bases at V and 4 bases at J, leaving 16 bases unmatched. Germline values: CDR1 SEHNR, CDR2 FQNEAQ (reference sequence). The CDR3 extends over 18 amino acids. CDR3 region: CASSPSFFTGLAADTQYF. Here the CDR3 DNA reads TGTGCCAGCAGCCCGAGTTTTTTTACGGGACTAGCAGCAGATACGCAGTATTTT.

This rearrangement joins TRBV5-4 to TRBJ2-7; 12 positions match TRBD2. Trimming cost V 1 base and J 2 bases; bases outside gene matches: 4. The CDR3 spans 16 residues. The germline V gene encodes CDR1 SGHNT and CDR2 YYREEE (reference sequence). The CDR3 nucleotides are TGTGCCAGCAGCTTGAGGCTAGCGGGAGGGCCCTACGAGCAGTACTTC. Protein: CASSLRLAGGPYEQYF.

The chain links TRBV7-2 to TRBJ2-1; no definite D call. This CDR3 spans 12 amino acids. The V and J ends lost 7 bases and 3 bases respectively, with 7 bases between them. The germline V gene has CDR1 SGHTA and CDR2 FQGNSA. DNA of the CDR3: TGTGCCAGCACCAAGGACTACAATGAGCAGTTCTTC. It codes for CASTKDYNEQFF.

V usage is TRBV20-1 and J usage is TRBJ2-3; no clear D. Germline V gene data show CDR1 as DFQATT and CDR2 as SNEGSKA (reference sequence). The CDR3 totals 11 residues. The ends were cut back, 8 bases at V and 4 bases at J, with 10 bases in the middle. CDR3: CSTYRADTQYF. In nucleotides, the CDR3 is TGCAGTACTTATAGAGCAGATACGCAGTATTTT.